Only one count was recorded for the clone carrying this TCR beta chain. In the authors' methods: Amplified reference gene primers provided the basis for estimating nucleated cell counts. TCRdb's table, derived via immunoSEQ multiplex PCR, lists solely in-frame clones and lacks some. Clonal size and the V and J genes are those of that table, whereas D and trimming came from the DNA. This table holds around 330,000 clones, around nine tenths found once. This sample was taken from a study of blood T cell repertoires in COVID-19. Study at large: The United States, Italy and Spain were the sources of the acute and convalescent COVID-19 samples.

V was pared by 1 base and J by 6 bases, with 8 bases of the junction left unmatched. The CDR3 is 15 residues long. CDR1 is SGHTA, CDR2 FQGNSA, per germline. The sequence was collected from a woman aged 45 to 65 with active or convalescent COVID-19. Sample: peripheral blood. This rearrangement joins TRBV7-2 to TRBJ2-7; 8 nucleotides align to TRBD1. The CDR3 region is CASSLVTRGLSEQYF. The CDR3 coding sequence is TGTGCCAGCAGCTTAGTAACCAGGGGGCTATCCGAGCAGTACTTC.